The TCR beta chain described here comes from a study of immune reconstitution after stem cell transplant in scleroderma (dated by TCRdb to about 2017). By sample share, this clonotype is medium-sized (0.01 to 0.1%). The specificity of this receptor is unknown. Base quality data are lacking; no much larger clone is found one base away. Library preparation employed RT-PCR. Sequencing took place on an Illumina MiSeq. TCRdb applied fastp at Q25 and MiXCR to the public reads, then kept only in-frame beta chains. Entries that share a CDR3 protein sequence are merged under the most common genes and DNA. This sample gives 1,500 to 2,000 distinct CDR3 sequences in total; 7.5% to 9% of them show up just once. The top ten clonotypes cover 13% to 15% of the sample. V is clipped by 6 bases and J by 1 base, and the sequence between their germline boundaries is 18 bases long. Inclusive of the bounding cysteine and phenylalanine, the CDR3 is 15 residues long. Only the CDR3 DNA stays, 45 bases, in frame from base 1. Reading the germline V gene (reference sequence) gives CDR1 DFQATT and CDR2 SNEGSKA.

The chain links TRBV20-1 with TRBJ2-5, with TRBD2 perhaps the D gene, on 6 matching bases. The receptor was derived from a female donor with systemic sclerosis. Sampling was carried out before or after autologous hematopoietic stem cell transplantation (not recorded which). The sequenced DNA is TGCAGTGCCACCGGGGCTGGGGGAGGCCAAGAGACCCAGTACTTC. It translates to CSATGAGGGQETQYF.